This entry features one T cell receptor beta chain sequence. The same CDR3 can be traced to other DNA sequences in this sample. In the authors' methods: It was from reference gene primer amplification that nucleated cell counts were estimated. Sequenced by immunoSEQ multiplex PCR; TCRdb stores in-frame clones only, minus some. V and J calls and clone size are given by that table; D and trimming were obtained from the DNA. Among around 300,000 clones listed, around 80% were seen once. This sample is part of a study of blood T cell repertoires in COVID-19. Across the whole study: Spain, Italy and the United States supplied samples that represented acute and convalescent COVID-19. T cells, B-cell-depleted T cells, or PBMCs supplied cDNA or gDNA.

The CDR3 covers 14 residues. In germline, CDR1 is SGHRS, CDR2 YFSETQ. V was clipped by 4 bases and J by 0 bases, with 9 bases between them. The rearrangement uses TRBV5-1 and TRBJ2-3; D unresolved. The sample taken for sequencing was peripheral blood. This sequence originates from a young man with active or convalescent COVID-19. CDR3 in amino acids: CASSPEVSTDTQYF. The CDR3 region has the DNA TGCGCCAGCAGCCCCGAGGTTAGCACAGATACGCAGTATTTT.